This T cell receptor (beta chain) is drawn from a study of blood T cell repertoires in COVID-19. Study-level background: Sample material is recorded as cDNA or gDNA derived from T cells, B-cell-depleted T cells, or PBMCs.

Method: immunoSEQ multiplex PCR; TCRdb's copy keeps in-frame clones and lacks some. The sample lists 71,000 or so clones; just under 85% were seen once. The junction had 5 bases not matched to a gene; V was cut back by 5 bases and J by 2 bases. Germline CDR1 and CDR2: SGHVS and FQNEAQ. This CDR3 spans 14 amino acids. The sample was peripheral blood. The rearrangement links TRBV7-8 to TRBJ2-5; 7 bases map to TRBD2. This clonotype originated in an older man with acute or convalescent COVID-19. The CDR3 coding sequence is TGTGCCAGCAGCCGAGGGACTACTCAAGAGACCCAGTACTTC. Protein: CASSRGTTQETQYF.